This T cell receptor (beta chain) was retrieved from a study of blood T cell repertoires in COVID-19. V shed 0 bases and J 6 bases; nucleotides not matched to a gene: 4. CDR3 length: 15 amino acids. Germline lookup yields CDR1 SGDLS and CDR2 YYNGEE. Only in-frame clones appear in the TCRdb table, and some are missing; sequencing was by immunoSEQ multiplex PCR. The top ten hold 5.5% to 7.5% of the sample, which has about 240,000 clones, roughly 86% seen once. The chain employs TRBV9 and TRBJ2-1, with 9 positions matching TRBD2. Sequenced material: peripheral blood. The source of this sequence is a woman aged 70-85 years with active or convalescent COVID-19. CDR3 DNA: TGTGCCAGCAGCGTAGGCGGGGGGGCCTCCAATGAGCAGTTCTTC. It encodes CASSVGGGASNEQFF.